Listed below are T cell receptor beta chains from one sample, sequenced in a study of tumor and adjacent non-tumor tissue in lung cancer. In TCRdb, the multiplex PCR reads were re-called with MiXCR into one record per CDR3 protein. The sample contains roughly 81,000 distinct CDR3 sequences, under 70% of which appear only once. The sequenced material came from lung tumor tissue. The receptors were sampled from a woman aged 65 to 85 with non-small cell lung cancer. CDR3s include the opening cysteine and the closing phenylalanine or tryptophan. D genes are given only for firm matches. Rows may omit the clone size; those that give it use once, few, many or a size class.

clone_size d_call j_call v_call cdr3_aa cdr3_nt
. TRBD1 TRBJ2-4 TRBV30 CAWSRTGANSQYF TGTGCCTGGAGTAGGACAGGGGCAAACAGTCAGTACTTT
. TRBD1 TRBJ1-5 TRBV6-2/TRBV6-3 CTSSTGGTGHTNSNQSQHF TGTACCAGCAGTACCGGGGGGACAGGACATACGAATAGCAATCAGTCCCAGCATTTT
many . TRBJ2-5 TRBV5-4 CASSFSWGAETQYF TGTGCCAGCAGCTTCTCTTGGGGAGCAGAGACCCAGTACTTC
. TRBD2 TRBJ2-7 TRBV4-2 CASSQGGRGAHANF TGTGCCAGTAGCCAGGGAGGGCGGGGAGCTCATGCGAACTTC
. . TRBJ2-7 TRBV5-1 CASSLTDGAAPYEQYF TGCGCCAGCAGCTTGACCGACGGGGCGGCGCCCTACGAGCAGTACTTC
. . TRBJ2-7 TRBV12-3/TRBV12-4 CASSPRGRWHEQYF TGTGCCAGCAGTCCCCGGGGCAGGTGGCACGAGCAGTACTTC
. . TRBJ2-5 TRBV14 CTSSQDLQETQYF TGTACCAGCAGCCAAGACCTCCAAGAAACCCAGTACTTC
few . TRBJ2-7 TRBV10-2 CASSDSQRVPYEQYF TGCGCCAGCAGTGATTCTCAGCGGGTTCCCTATGAGCAGTACTTC
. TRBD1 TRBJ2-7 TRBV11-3 CASSSMTGVYEQYF TGTGCCAGCAGCTCAATGACAGGGGTCTACGAGCAGTACTTC
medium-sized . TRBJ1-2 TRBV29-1 CSVYGGRSGYTF TGCAGCGTTTACGGTGGGCGCTCTGGCTACACCTTC
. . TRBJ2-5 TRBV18 CASSLPGQNQETQYF TGTGCCAGCTCACTACCGGGACAAAACCAAGAGACCCAGTACTTC
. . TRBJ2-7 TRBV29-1 CSVRPSASCEQYF TGCAGCGTTAGGCCTAGCGCTTCCTGCGAGCAGTACTTC
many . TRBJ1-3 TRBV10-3 CAISVSGSSGNTIYF TGTGCCATCAGTGTCTCAGGGTCCTCTGGAAACACCATATATTTT
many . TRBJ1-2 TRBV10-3 CAISTSQGPDYGYTF TGTGCCATCAGTACTTCACAGGGTCCGGACTATGGCTACACCTTC
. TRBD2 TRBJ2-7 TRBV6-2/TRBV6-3 CASTYQFAGEYEQYF TGTGCCAGCACCTACCAGTTTGCGGGGGAGTACGAGCAGTACTTC
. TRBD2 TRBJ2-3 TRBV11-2 CTSYDRTSGEADTQYF TGTACCAGCTACGATCGGACTAGCGGGGAAGCTGATACGCAGTATTTT